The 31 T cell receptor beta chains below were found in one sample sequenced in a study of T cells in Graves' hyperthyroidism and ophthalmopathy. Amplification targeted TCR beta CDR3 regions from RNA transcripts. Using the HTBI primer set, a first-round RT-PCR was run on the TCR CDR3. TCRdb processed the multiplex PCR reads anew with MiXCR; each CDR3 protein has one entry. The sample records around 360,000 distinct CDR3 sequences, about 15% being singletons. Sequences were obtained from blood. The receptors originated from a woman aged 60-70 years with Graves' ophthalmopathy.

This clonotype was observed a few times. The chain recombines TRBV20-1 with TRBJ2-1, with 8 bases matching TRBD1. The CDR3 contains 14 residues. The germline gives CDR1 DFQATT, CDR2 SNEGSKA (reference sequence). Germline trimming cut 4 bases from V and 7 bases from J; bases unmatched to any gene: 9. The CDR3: CSATSDRVINEQFF. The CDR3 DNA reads TGCAGTGCTACCTCGGACAGGGTGATAAATGAGCAGTTCTTC.

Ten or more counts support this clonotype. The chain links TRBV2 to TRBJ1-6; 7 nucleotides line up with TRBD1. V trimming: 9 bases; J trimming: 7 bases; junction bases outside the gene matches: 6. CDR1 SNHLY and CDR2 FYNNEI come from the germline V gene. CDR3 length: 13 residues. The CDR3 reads CARTGTENSPLHF. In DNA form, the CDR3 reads TGTGCCAGGACCGGGACAGAAAATTCACCCCTCCACTTT.

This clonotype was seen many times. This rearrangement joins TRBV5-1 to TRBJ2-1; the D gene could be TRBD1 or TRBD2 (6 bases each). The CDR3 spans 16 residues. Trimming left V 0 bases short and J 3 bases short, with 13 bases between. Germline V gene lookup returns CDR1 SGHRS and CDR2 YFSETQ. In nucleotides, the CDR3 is TGCGCCAGCAGCTTGGAGGACGGGGGCCTCTACAATGAGCAGTTCTTC. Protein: CASSLEDGGLYNEQFF.

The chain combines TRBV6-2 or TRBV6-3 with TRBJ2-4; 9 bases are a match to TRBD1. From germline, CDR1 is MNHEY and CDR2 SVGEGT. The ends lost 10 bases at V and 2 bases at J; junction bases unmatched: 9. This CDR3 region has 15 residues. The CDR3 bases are TGTGCCACCACCGGGACAGGGAGTACCAAAAACATTCAGTACTTC. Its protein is CATTGTGSTKNIQYF.

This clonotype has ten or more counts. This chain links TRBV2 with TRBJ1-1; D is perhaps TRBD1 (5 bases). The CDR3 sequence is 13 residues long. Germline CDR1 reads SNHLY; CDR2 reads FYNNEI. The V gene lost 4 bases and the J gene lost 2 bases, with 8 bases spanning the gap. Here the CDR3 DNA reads TGTGCCAGCAGTGCGGGACGAAACACTGAAGCTTTCTTT. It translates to CASSAGRNTEAFF. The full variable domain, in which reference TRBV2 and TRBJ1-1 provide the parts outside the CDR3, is EPEVTQTPSHQVTQMGQEVILRCVPISNHLYFYWYRQILGQKVEFLVSFYNNEISEKSEIFDDQFSVERPDGSNFTLKIRSTKLEDSAMYFCASSAGRNTEAFFGQGTRLTVV.

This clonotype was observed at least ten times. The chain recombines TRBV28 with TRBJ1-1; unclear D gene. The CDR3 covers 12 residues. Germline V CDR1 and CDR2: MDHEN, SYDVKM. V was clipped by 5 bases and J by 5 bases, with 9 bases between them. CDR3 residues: CASSPLRTEAFF. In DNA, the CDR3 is TGTGCCAGCAGTCCCCTCCGGACTGAAGCTTTCTTT.

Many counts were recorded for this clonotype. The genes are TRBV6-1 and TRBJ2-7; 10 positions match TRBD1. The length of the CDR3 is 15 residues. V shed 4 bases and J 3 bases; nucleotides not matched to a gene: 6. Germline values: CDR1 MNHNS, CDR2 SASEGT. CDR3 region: CASSAHRDRGYEQYF. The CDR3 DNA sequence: TGTGCCAGCAGTGCCCACCGGGACAGGGGCTACGAGCAGTACTTC.

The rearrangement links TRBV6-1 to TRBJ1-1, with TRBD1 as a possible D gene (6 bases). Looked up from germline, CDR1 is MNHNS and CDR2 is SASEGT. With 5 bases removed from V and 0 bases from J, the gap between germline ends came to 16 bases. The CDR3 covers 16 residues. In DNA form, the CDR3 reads TGTGCCAGCAGTAAAAGGCCTGGGACATTGAACACTGAAGCTTTCTTT. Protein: CASSKRPGTLNTEAFF.

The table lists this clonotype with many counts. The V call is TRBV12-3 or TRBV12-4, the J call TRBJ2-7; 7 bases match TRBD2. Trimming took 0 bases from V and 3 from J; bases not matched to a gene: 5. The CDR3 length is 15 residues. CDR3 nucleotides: TGTGCCAGCAGTTTAGCTCAGGGACTACTCTACGAGCAGTACTTC. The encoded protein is CASSLAQGLLYEQYF.

The CDR3 DNA is TGTGCCAGCAGTTCCGGGACCGATTATTCACCCCTCCACTTT. Protein sequence: CASSSGTDYSPLHF. V usage is TRBV27 and J usage is TRBJ1-6; a possible D gene is TRBD1 (5 bases). CDR1 and CDR2 from the germline V gene are MNHEY and SMNVEV (reference sequence). This CDR3 spans 14 amino acids. Trimming took 4 bases from V and 8 from J, leaving 12 bases between them.

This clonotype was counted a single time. The CDR3 loop is CATSSPLSGTIQDTQYF. The CDR3 DNA is TGTGCCACCAGCAGCCCTTTGTCCGGGACTATCCAGGATACGCAGTATTTT. The genes are TRBV15 and TRBJ2-3; TRBD2 matches at 7 bases. J was trimmed by 6 bases and V by 3 bases; bases with no gene match: 15. The CDR3 consists of 17 residues. Germline CDR1 is LNHNV and CDR2 is YYDKDF (reference sequence).

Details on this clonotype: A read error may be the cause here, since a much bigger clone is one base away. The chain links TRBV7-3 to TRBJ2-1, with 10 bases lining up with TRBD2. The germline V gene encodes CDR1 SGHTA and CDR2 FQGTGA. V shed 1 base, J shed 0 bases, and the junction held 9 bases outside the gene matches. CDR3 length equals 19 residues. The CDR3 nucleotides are TGTGCCAGCAGCTTAAATTTGGCAGCTAGCGGGAGCTCCTACAATGAGCAGTTCTTC. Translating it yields CASSLNLAASGSSYNEQFF. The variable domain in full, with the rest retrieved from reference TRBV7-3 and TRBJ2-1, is GAGVSQTPSNKVTEKGKYVELRCDPISGHTALYWYRQSLGQGPEFLIYFQGTGAADDSGLPNDRFFAVRPEGSVSTLKIQRTERGDSAVYLCASSLNLAASGSSYNEQFFGPGTRLTVL.

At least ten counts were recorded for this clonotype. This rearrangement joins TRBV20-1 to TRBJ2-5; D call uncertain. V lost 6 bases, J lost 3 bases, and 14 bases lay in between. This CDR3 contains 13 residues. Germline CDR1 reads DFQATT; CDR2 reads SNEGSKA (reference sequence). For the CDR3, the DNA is TGCAGTGCGTGTCAAACAGTGAAAGAGACCCAGTACTTC. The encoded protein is CSACQTVKETQYF.

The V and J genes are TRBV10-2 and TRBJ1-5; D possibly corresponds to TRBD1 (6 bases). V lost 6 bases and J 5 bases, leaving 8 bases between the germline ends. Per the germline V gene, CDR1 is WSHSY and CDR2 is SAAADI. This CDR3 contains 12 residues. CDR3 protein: CASRQGDQPQHF. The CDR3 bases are TGCGCCAGCAGACAGGGAGATCAGCCCCAGCATTTT.

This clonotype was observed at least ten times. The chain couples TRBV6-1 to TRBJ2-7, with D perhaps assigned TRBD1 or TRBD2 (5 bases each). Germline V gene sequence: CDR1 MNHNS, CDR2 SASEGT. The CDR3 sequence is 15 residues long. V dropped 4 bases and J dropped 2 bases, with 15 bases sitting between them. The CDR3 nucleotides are TGTGCCAGCAGTGTCGCCCGGGACGGTCCCTACGAGCAGTACTTC. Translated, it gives CASSVARDGPYEQYF.

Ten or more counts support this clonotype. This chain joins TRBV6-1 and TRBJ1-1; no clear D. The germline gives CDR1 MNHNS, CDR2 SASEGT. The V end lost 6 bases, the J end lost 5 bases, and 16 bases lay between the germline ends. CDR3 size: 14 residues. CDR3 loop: CASSSRLLGTEAFF. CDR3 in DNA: TGTGCCAGCAGCTCCCGGCTGCTGGGGACTGAAGCTTTCTTT.

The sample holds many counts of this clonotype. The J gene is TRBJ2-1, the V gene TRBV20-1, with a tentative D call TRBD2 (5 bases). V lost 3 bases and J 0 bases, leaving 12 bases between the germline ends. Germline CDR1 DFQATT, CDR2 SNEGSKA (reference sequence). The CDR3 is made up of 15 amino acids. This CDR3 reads CSARSGGLSYNEQFF. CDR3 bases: TGCAGTGCTAGGTCAGGAGGCCTCTCCTACAATGAGCAGTTCTTC.

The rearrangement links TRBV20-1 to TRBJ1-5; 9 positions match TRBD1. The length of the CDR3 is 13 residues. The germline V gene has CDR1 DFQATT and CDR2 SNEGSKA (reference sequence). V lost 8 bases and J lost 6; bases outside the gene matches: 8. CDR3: CSPGQGLGQPQHF. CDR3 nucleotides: TGCAGTCCCGGACAGGGGTTAGGTCAGCCCCAGCATTTT.

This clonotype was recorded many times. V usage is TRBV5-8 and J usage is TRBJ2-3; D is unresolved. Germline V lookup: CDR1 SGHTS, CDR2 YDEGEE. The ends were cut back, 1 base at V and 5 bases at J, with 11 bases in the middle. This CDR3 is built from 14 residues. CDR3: CASSLIALRDTQYF. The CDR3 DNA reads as TGTGCCAGCAGCTTGATCGCGCTGCGAGATACGCAGTATTTT.

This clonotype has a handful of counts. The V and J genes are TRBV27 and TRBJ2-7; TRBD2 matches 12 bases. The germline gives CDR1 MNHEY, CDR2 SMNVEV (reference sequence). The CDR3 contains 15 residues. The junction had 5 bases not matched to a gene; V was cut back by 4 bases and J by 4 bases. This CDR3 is CASSSLAGGSYEQYF. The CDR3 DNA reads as TGTGCCAGCAGTTCACTAGCGGGAGGCTCTTACGAGCAGTACTTC.

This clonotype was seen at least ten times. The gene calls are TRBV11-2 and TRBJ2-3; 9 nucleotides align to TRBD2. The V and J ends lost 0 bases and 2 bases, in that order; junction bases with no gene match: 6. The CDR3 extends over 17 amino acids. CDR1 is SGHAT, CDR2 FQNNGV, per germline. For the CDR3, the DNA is TGTGCCAGCAGCTTAGAGTCCGGACTAGCGAACACAGATACGCAGTATTTT. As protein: CASSLESGLANTDTQYF.

The CDR3 here is CAISPGAGTSGNNEQFF. The DNA for the CDR3 is TGTGCCATCAGTCCCGGGGCTGGGACTAGCGGGAACAATGAGCAGTTCTTC. The chain uses TRBV10-3 and TRBJ2-1; 13 bases agree with TRBD2. After removal of 5 bases from V and 5 bases from J, the junction contained 9 bases not matched to a gene. Germline V gene data show CDR1 as ENHRY and CDR2 as SYGVKD. The CDR3 is made up of 17 amino acids.

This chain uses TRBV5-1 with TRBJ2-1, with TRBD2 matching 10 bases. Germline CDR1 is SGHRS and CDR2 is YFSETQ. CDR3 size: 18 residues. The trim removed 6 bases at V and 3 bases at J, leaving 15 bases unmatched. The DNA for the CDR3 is TGCGCCAGCACTACAATTGCCACCGGGACTAGCGACTACAATGAGCAGTTCTTC. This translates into CASTTIATGTSDYNEQFF. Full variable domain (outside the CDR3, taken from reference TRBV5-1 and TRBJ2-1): KAGVTQTPRYLIKTRGQQVTLSCSPISGHRSVSWYQQTPGQGLQFLFEYFSETQRNKGNFPGRFSGRQFSNSRSEMNVSTLELGDSALYLCASTTIATGTSDYNEQFFGPGTRLTVL.

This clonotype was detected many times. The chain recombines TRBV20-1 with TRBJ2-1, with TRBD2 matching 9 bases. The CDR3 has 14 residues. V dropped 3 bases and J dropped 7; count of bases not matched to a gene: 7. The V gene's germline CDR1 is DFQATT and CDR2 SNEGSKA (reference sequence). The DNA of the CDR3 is TGCAGTGCTAGCATTAGCGGGAGATATAATGAGCAGTTCTTC. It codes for CSASISGRYNEQFF.

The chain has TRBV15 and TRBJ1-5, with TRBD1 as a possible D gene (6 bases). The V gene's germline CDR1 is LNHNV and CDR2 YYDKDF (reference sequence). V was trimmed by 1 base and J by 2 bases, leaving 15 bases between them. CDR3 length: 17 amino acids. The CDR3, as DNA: TGTGCCACCAGCAGAGGCCGAGGGGGGAAGGGCAATCAGCCCCAGCATTTT. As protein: CATSRGRGGKGNQPQHF.

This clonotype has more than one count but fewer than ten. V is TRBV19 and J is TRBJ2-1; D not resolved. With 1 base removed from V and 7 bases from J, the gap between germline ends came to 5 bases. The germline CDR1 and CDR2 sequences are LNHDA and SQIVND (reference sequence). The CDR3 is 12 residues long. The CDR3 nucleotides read TGTGCCAGTAGTATAGCCAGAAATGAGCAGTTCTTC. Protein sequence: CASSIARNEQFF.

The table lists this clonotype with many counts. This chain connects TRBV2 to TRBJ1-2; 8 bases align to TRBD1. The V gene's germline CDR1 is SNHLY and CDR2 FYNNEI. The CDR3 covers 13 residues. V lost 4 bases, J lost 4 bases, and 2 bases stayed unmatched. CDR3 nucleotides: TGTGCCAGCAGTGGACAGGGGAGCTATGGCTACACCTTC. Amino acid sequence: CASSGQGSYGYTF.

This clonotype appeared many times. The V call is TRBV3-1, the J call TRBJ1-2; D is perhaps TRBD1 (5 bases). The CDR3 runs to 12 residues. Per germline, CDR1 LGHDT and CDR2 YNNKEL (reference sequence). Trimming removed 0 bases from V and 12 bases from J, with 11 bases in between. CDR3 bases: TGTGCCAGCAGCCAAGATCTGGGGCCTCACACCTTC. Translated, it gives CASSQDLGPHTF. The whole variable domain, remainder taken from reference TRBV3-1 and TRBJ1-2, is DTAVSQTPKYLVTQMGNDKSIKCEQNLGHDTMYWYKQDSKKFLKIMFSYNNKELIINETVPNRFSPKSPDKAHLNLHINSLELGDSAVYFCASSQDLGPHTFGSGTRLTVV.

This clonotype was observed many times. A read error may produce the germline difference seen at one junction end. CDR3 bases: TGTGCCAGCAGCTTAAGCCAAGAGACCCAGTACTTC. Translating gives CASSLSQETQYF. V is TRBV5-1 and J is TRBJ2-5; D gene ambiguous. This CDR3 is built from 12 residues. Per germline, CDR1 SGHRS and CDR2 YFSETQ.

DNA for the CDR3: TGTGCCAATTGGCCGACACCGAGCTCTGGAAACACCATATATTTT. This encodes CANWPTPSSGNTIYF. The chain links TRBV19 to TRBJ1-3; D remains ambiguous. Looked up from germline, CDR1 is LNHDA and CDR2 is SQIVND (reference sequence). The V end lost 10 bases, the J end lost 0 bases, and 16 bases lay between the germline ends. The CDR3 is 15 residues long.

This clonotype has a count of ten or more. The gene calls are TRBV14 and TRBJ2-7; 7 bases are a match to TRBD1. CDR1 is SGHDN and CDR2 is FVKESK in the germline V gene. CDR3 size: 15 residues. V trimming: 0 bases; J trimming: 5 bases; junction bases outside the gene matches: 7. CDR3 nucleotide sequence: TGTGCCAGCAGCCAAGAAACAGGGGTTTACGACGAGCAGTACTTC. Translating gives CASSQETGVYDEQYF. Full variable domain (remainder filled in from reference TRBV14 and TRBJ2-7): EAGVTQFPSHSVIEKGQTVTLRCDPISGHDNLYWYRRVMGKEIKFLLHFVKESKQDESGMPNNRFLAERTGGTYSTLKVQPAELEDSGVYFCASSQETGVYDEQYFGPGTRLTVT.